The 13 T cell receptor beta chains below were found in one sample sequenced in a study of technical replicates of blood from a few donors. Libraries were prepared by immunoSEQ multiplex PCR; TCRdb keeps only in-frame clonotypes and omits some of them. Here the sample spans about 94,000 clones, 95% being singletons. The sequencing input was T cells isolated from PBMCs. Every receptor here comes from a human donor in good health.

The chain combines TRBV6-1 with TRBJ2-1; D is undetermined. CDR1 and CDR2 (germline): MNHNS, SASEGT. V was pared by 10 bases and J by 4 bases, with 11 bases between. This CDR3 spans 12 amino acids. The CDR3 DNA is TGTGCCACTTACTTACGGTACAATGAGCAGTTCTTC. Its protein is CATYLRYNEQFF.

The chain uses TRBV30 and TRBJ1-1; D not resolved. Trimming pared 1 base from V and 0 bases from J, leaving 6 bases between. The CDR3 has 13 amino acids. Germline lookup yields CDR1 GTSNPN and CDR2 SVGIG (reference sequence). The CDR3: CAWSGYMNTEAFF. The CDR3 DNA follows: TGTGCCTGGAGTGGTTACATGAACACTGAAGCTTTCTTT.

The rearrangement joins TRBV7-9 to TRBJ1-1; D is possibly TRBD1 (6 bases). The germline gives CDR1 SEHNR, CDR2 FQNEAQ (reference sequence). The CDR3 has 12 residues. Trimming pared 5 bases from V and 9 bases from J, leaving 13 bases between. The CDR3 nucleotides read TGTGCCAGCAGCCCAGGGAGGGGGAAAGCTTTCTTT. It specifies CASSPGRGKAFF. Looking up the rest from reference TRBV7-9 and TRBJ1-1 gives the full variable domain: DTGVSQNPRHKITKRGQNVTFRCDPISEHNRLYWYRQTLGQGPEFLTYFQNEAQLEKSRLLSDRFSAERPKGSFSTLEIQRTEQGDSAMYLCASSPGRGKAFFGQGTRLTVV.

The CDR3 region is CASSLKAGVPQAFF. Written as DNA, the CDR3 is TGTGCCAGCAGCTTAAAGGCAGGGGTTCCACAAGCTTTCTTT. The V call is TRBV11-2, the J call TRBJ1-1; D perhaps matches TRBD1 (6 bases). V gave up 2 bases and J gave up 9 bases, with 16 bases separating them. This CDR3 region has 14 residues. Germline V CDR1 and CDR2: SGHAT, FQNNGV.

V usage is TRBV19 and J usage is TRBJ2-2, with 9 bases aligning to TRBD1. J lost 6 bases, V lost 1 base, and 12 bases had no gene match. The CDR3 is made up of 18 amino acids. Per the germline V gene, CDR1 is LNHDA and CDR2 is SQIVND (reference sequence). CDR3 in amino acids: CASSIGYRTGAFAGELFF. As DNA, the CDR3 is TGTGCCAGTAGTATAGGGTATAGGACAGGGGCCTTCGCCGGGGAGCTGTTTTTT.

In its sample, this clone was seen once. In nucleotides, the CDR3 is TGCGCTGGGGAGGGGAAAAACATTCAGTACTTC. This sequence encodes CAGEGKNIQYF. The chain has TRBV20-1 and TRBJ2-4; 7 bases fit TRBD2. Germline loops: CDR1 DFQATT, CDR2 SNEGSKA (reference sequence). The CDR3 is made up of 11 amino acids.

This clone turned up a few times. The chain is built from TRBV6-5 and TRBJ1-1; 9 positions match TRBD1. Germline V gene sequence: CDR1 MNHEY, CDR2 SVGAGI. With V trimmed by 5 bases and J by 4 bases, 2 bases remained unmatched. This CDR3 comprises 13 residues. The CDR3, as DNA: TGTGCCAGCAGTAAGGACAGGGGCACTGAAGCTTTCTTT. This codes for CASSKDRGTEAFF.

The genes are TRBV11-3 and TRBJ1-2; no reliable D call. CDR3 length: 15 amino acids. V was shortened by 5 bases and J by 1 base, with 14 bases between the two germline ends. Germline V CDR1 and CDR2: SGHNT, YENEEA. The CDR3 DNA follows: TGTGCCAGCAGCCTACCAGTAACAGATAACTATGGCTACACCTTC. It specifies CASSLPVTDNYGYTF. The variable domain in full, with the rest retrieved from reference TRBV11-3 and TRBJ1-2, is EAGVVQSPRYKIIEKKQPVAFWCNPISGHNTLYWYLQNLGQGPELLIRYENEEAVDDSQLPKDRFSAERLKGVDSTLKIQPAELGDSAVYLCASSLPVTDNYGYTFGSGTRLTVV.

This clone appeared once. The chain employs TRBV5-1 and TRBJ2-1; D possibly corresponds to TRBD1 (6 bases). Trimming pared 4 bases from V and 8 bases from J, leaving 16 bases between. CDR1 is SGHRS, CDR2 YFSETQ, per germline. The CDR3 has 14 residues. The CDR3 region has the DNA TGCGCCAGCAGCCCTAAACCTGGGGGCCATGAGCAGTTCTTC. It encodes CASSPKPGGHEQFF.

CDR3 nucleotides: TGCGCCAGCAGCCAAGGCCGGGACAGGATCTACGAGCAGTACTTC. Encoded protein: CASSQGRDRIYEQYF. The genes are TRBV4-1 and TRBJ2-7, with TRBD1 matching over 8 bases. Trimming at V came to 1 base and at J to 3 bases, leaving 5 bases not matched to a gene. CDR1 is MGHRA and CDR2 is YSYEKL in the germline V gene. CDR3 length: 15 amino acids.

The chain uses TRBV7-7 and TRBJ2-2; 10 positions match TRBD2. The CDR3 contains 15 residues. Trimming took 5 bases from V and 5 from J; bases not matched to a gene: 5. The germline V gene encodes CDR1 SSHAT and CDR2 FNYEAQ (reference sequence). The CDR3 is CASSEREGVTGELFF. CDR3 DNA: TGTGCCAGCAGCGAGCGGGAGGGTGTGACCGGGGAGCTGTTTTTT. Variable domain in full (rest from reference TRBV7-7 and TRBJ2-2): GAGVSQSPRYKVTKRGQDVTLRCDPISSHATLYWYQQALGQGPEFLTYFNYEAQPDKSGLPSDRFSAERPEGSISTLTIQRTEQRDSAMYRCASSEREGVTGELFFGEGSRLTVL.

V usage is TRBV6-5 and J usage is TRBJ2-7; D is perhaps TRBD1 (6 bases). The CDR3 consists of 13 residues. V lost 6 bases and J 5 bases, leaving 14 bases between the germline ends. Germline CDR1 MNHEY, CDR2 SVGAGI. CDR3 in amino acids: CASRPTGSHEQYF. In DNA, the CDR3 is TGTGCCAGCAGGCCAACAGGGTCCCACGAGCAGTACTTC.

This chain uses TRBV19 with TRBJ2-7, with D perhaps matching TRBD2 (6 bases). V was clipped by 10 bases and J by 3 bases, with 16 bases between them. The CDR3 totals 13 residues. Germline assignment: CDR1 LNHDA and CDR2 SQIVND (reference sequence). CDR3 nucleotide sequence: TGTGCCACCCGTAGCGGTAATATCTACGAGCAGTACTTC. Translating it yields CATRSGNIYEQYF.